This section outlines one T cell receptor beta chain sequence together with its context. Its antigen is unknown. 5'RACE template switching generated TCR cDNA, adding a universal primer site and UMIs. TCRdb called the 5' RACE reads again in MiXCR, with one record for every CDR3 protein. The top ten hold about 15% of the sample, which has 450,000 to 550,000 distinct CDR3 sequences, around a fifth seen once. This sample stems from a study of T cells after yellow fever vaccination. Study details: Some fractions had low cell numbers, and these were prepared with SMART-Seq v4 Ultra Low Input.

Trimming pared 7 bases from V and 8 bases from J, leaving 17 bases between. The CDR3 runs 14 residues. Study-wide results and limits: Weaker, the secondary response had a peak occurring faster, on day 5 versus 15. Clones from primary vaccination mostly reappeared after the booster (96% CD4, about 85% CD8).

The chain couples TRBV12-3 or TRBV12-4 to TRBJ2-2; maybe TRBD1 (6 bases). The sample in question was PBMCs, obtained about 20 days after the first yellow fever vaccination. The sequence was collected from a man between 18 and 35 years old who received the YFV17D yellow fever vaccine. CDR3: CASTPGQGKGELFF. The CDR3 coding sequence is TGTGCCAGCACACCGGGGCAGGGGAAGGGGGAGCTGTTTTTT.